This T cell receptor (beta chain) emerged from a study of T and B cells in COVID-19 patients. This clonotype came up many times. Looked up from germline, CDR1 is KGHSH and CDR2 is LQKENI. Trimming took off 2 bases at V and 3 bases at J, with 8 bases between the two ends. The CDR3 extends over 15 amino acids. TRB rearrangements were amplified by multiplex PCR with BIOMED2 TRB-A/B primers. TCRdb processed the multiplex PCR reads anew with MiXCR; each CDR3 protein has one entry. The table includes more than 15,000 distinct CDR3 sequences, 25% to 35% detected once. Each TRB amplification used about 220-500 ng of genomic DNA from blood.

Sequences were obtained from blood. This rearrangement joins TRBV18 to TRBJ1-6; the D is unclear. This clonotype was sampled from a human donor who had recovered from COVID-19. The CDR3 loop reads CASSPEGIYNSPLHF. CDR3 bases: TGTGCCAGCTCACCAGAGGGTATCTATAATTCACCCCTCCACTTT.